The clone carrying this T cell receptor beta chain occurred once. Antigen unknown. Synthetic TCR analog templates were added to each PCR reaction. Only in-frame clones appear in the TCRdb table, and some are missing; sequencing was by immunoSEQ multiplex PCR. The sample includes about 84,000 clones, 82% seen only once; the top ten take more than 9%. This sample is part of a study of PD-L1 blockade in urothelial cancer. As for the study in general: At 3 weeks after treatment start (second dose) and again at 6 weeks, blood was analyzed.

Study results and caveats: A below-median TCR clonality in blood before treatment predicted better survival.

V was pared by 5 bases and J by 7 bases, with 18 bases between. The CDR3 sequence is 15 residues long. Germline values: CDR1 PRHDT, CDR2 FYEKMQ (reference sequence). The chain carries TRBV13 and TRBJ2-1; weak D call: TRBD2 (5 bases). This TCR came from a man in his 70s with urothelial cancer. The input for sequencing was PBMCs, taken around atezolizumab (anti-PD-L1) treatment. The CDR3 spells CASSISWRVSNEQFF. The CDR3 DNA reads as TGTGCCAGCAGCATATCGTGGCGGGTGAGTAATGAGCAGTTCTTC.